A single sample is the source of the 25 T cell receptor beta chains below, sequenced in a study of blood T cells in healthy people across ages. Through a sample-barcoded 5' primer and a J-beta primer mix, a second PCR was run for roughly 6 to 11 cycles. TCRdb itself ran the 5' RACE reads through MiXCR, one entry per CDR3 protein. The profile covers around 820,000 distinct CDR3 sequences, with roughly 25% appearing a single time and 3.7% taken by the ten largest. These sequences were also reported in another study, on T cells of mothers and their children.

The sample consisted of blood. The receptor source for this set is a boy younger than 18 in good health.

This clonotype was recorded only once. J is TRBJ2-3 and V is TRBV7-2; D gene ambiguous. Per germline, CDR1 SGHTA and CDR2 FQGNSA. V was clipped by 2 bases and J by 4 bases, with 10 bases between them. The length of the CDR3 is 14 residues. The CDR3 spells CASSLLPKADTQYF. CDR3 nucleotides: TGTGCCAGCAGCTTACTGCCTAAAGCAGATACGCAGTATTTT.

Comments on this clonotype: A much larger clonotype is one base distant, so this may be a read error. The V call is TRBV7-2, the J call TRBJ2-7; TRBD2 might be the D (6 bases). This CDR3 is 13 amino acids long. V shed 5 bases and J shed 2 bases, with 10 bases lying between them. CDR1 and CDR2 from the germline V gene are SGHTA and FQGNSA. The CDR3 region is CTSSPGGTYEQYF. The CDR3 DNA sequence: TGTACCAGCAGCCCCGGGGGAACCTACGAGCAGTACTTC.

The chain links TRBV6-2 or TRBV6-3 to TRBJ1-1; TRBD1 is a possible D gene (6 bases). The CDR3 spans 16 residues. The V gene lost 0 bases and the J gene lost 3 bases, with 14 bases spanning the gap. Per the germline V gene, CDR1 is MNHEY and CDR2 is SVGEGT. CDR3 in amino acids: CASSYSVGRGYTEAFF. In DNA, the CDR3 is TGTGCCAGCAGTTACTCCGTGGGCAGGGGTTACACTGAAGCTTTCTTT.

This chain connects TRBV7-6 to TRBJ2-1, with 13 bases lining up with TRBD2. J gave up 6 bases and V 5 bases, and 7 bases lay outside the gene matches. The germline V gene has CDR1 SGHVS and CDR2 FNYEAQ. This CDR3 is built from 16 residues. CDR3: CASSNPGTSGTNEQFF. The CDR3 coding sequence is TGTGCCAGCAGCAACCCCGGGACTAGCGGGACCAATGAGCAGTTCTTC.

The gene calls are TRBV5-6 and TRBJ2-3, with 11 bases lining up with TRBD2. Germline V CDR1 and CDR2: SGHDT, YYEEEE. The junction had 6 bases not matched to a gene; V was cut back by 0 bases and J by 6 bases. The CDR3 runs to 16 residues. In DNA form, the CDR3 reads TGTGCCAGCAGCTTGGACCCTAGCGGGAGGTGGGATACGCAGTATTTT. Amino acids: CASSLDPSGRWDTQYF.

This clonotype has more than one count but fewer than ten. The chain recombines TRBV14 with TRBJ2-3; 11 bases are shared with TRBD1. The junction had 8 bases not matched to a gene; V was cut back by 4 bases and J by 5 bases. There are 16 residues in the CDR3. Germline CDR1 reads SGHDN; CDR2 reads FVKESK. Written as DNA, the CDR3 is TGTGCCAGCAGCCCCGTGGACAGGGGGCTGCAAGATACGCAGTATTTT. Translation: CASSPVDRGLQDTQYF.

This sequence joins TRBV2 and TRBJ2-1; TRBD2 matches at 8 bases. Per the germline V gene, CDR1 is SNHLY and CDR2 is FYNNEI. V lost 6 bases and J lost 8; bases outside the gene matches: 12. The CDR3 loop spans 15 amino acids. CDR3 in DNA: TGTGCCAGCAGCTTTACTAGCGGCGAGCGGTATGAGCAGTTCTTC. This codes for CASSFTSGERYEQFF.

V and J are TRBV7-9 and TRBJ1-2, with 11 bases identical to TRBD1. The germline gives CDR1 SEHNR, CDR2 FQNEAQ (reference sequence). This CDR3 has 16 residues. Trimming at V came to 5 bases and at J to 4 bases, leaving 9 bases not matched to a gene. The CDR3 nucleotides read TGTGCCAGCAGCAAAAGTCCCGGGACAGGGGGCTATGGCTACACCTTC. As protein: CASSKSPGTGGYGYTF.

This clonotype has just a few counts. This sequence joins TRBV7-9 and TRBJ2-1; the D gene is possibly TRBD1 (6 bases). Germline CDR1 reads SEHNR; CDR2 reads FQNEAQ (reference sequence). The CDR3 spans 14 residues. V lost 5 bases to trimming and J lost 4 bases, with 12 bases between them. CDR3 coding DNA: TGTGCCAGCAGCACAGGGACCCTATACAATGAGCAGTTCTTC. Translated: CASSTGTLYNEQFF.

The J gene is TRBJ2-4, the V gene TRBV29-1, with 8 bases identical to TRBD1. Losses at the gene ends were 6 bases for V and 8 bases for J; bases not matched to a gene: 9. This CDR3 comprises 13 residues. Germline CDR1 is SQVTM and CDR2 is ANQGSEA. Here the CDR3 reads CSVRQGIGDIQYF. For the CDR3, the DNA is TGCAGCGTCCGACAGGGGATTGGGGACATTCAGTACTTC. Filled out from reference TRBV29-1 and TRBJ2-4, the complete variable domain reads SAVISQKPSRDICQRGTSLTIQCQVDSQVTMMFWYRQQPGQSLTLIATANQGSEATYESGFVIDKFPISRPNLTFSTLTVSNMSPEDSSIYLCSVRQGIGDIQYFGAGTRLSVL.

The chain couples TRBV2 to TRBJ1-5; D is perhaps TRBD1 (5 bases). The V gene's germline CDR1 is SNHLY and CDR2 FYNNEI. The CDR3 loop spans 14 amino acids. Trimming cost V 4 bases and J 4 bases, with 11 bases left between them. CDR3: CASSGGRENQPQHF. CDR3 DNA: TGTGCCAGCAGTGGGGGCAGGGAAAATCAGCCCCAGCATTTT.

A word on this clonotype: Germline is not matched at one junction end, which may reflect a read error. The chain has TRBV4-1 and TRBJ2-1; D gene unclear. In germline, CDR1 is MGHRA, CDR2 YSYEKL. The CDR3 covers 14 residues. In nucleotides, the CDR3 is TGCGCCAGCAGCCAAGTTCCTGGCTCCGATGAGCAGTCCTTC. Its translation is CASSQVPGSDEQSF.

The V call is TRBV12-3 or TRBV12-4, the J call TRBJ1-2; TRBD1 might be the D (5 bases). Trimming took off 6 bases at V and 8 bases at J, with 19 bases between the two ends. The CDR3 loop spans 14 amino acids. CDR3 protein: CASSRFGRVEGYTF. The CDR3 nucleotides are TGTGCCAGCAGCCGGTTTGGCAGGGTGGAGGGCTACACCTTC.

This clonotype has more than one count but fewer than ten. The V and J genes are TRBV24-1 and TRBJ1-1; no reliable D call. Germline assignment: CDR1 KGHDR and CDR2 SFDVKD. V lost 3 bases and J lost 1, with 5 bases in between. The CDR3 length is 13 residues. Written as DNA, the CDR3 is TGTGCCACCAGTGATGGGGAGAACACTGAAGCTTTCTTT. Encoded protein: CATSDGENTEAFF.

This clonotype was counted a few times. The rearrangement links TRBV24-1 to TRBJ1-5; D gene unclear. This CDR3 has 15 residues. CDR1 KGHDR and CDR2 SFDVKD come from the germline V gene. V shed 2 bases and J shed 0 bases, with 7 bases lying between them. The CDR3 DNA reads as TGTGCCACCAGTGATTCCCTGTATAGCAATCAGCCCCAGCATTTT. It is translated as CATSDSLYSNQPQHF.

The V call is TRBV10-3, the J call TRBJ2-5, with D uncertain. In germline, CDR1 is ENHRY, CDR2 SYGVKD. V lost 4 bases to trimming and J lost 1 base, with 10 bases between them. The CDR3 consists of 14 residues. CDR3 loop: CAISGKSSQETQYF. In nucleotides, the CDR3 is TGTGCCATCAGTGGAAAGAGTAGCCAAGAGACCCAGTACTTC.

The chain joins TRBV11-1 to TRBJ2-5; perhaps D is TRBD1 or TRBD2 (5 bases each). CDR1 is SGHAT, CDR2 FQDESV, per germline (reference sequence). Trimming removed 5 bases at V and 5 bases at J, with 15 bases between. This CDR3 contains 14 residues. The CDR3 reads CASSSRDGKETQYF. The CDR3 DNA is TGTGCCAGCAGCAGCCGGGACGGAAAGGAGACCCAGTACTTC.

This clonotype has only a few counts. The CDR3 reads CSAREWAGGIKNIQYF. DNA for the CDR3: TGCAGTGCTAGAGAATGGGCGGGAGGTATCAAAAACATTCAGTACTTC. This sequence joins TRBV20-1 and TRBJ2-4; TRBD2 aligns across 8 bases. J lost 3 bases, V lost 0 bases, and 7 bases had no gene match. The CDR3 has 16 residues. Germline loops: CDR1 DFQATT, CDR2 SNEGSKA (reference sequence).

This clonotype was seen more than once but under ten times. This chain joins TRBV20-1 and TRBJ1-5; D may be TRBD1 (5 bases). Per germline, CDR1 DFQATT and CDR2 SNEGSKA (reference sequence). This CDR3 comprises 17 residues. Trimming took 3 bases from V and 0 from J, leaving 18 bases between them. The CDR3 loop reads CSASLGTRKYSNQPQHF. CDR3 nucleotides: TGCAGTGCTAGTCTCGGGACCCGAAAATATAGCAATCAGCCCCAGCATTTT.

The table lists this clonotype with a few counts. This chain links TRBV28 with TRBJ2-7; D uncertain. V gave up 11 bases and J gave up 0 bases, with 8 bases separating them. Germline V gene sequence: CDR1 MDHEN, CDR2 SYDVKM. The CDR3 contains 11 residues. CDR3 sequence: CAGMVSYEQYF. CDR3 in DNA: TGTGCCGGCATGGTCTCCTACGAGCAGTACTTC.

V usage is TRBV4-3 and J usage is TRBJ2-3, with D possibly being TRBD1 (6 bases). The V and J ends lost 3 bases and 2 bases respectively, with 15 bases between them. The CDR3 covers 16 residues. Germline lookup yields CDR1 LGHNA and CDR2 YSLEER. The CDR3 reads CASSHAGDRYTDTQYF. The CDR3, as DNA: TGCGCCAGCAGCCATGCAGGGGACCGATACACAGATACGCAGTATTTT.

This clonotype has only a few counts. The rearrangement links TRBV5-1 to TRBJ2-2, with D perhaps TRBD2 (6 bases). Trimming took 2 bases from V and 1 from J, leaving 12 bases between them. The CDR3 is 16 residues long. From germline, CDR1 is SGHRS and CDR2 YFSETQ. As DNA, the CDR3 is TGCGCCAGCAGCTTATCCGTGGGACTGAACACCGGGGAGCTGTTTTTT. The encoded protein is CASSLSVGLNTGELFF.

V gene TRBV30 combines with J gene TRBJ1-1; D not certain. V was trimmed by 0 bases and J by 1 base, leaving 9 bases between them. This CDR3 is built from 14 residues. Germline lookup yields CDR1 GTSNPN and CDR2 SVGIG (reference sequence). The CDR3 is CAWSVLPRNTEAFF. CDR3 DNA: TGTGCCTGGAGTGTGCTCCCTCGGAACACTGAAGCTTTCTTT.

A few counts support this clonotype. The chain employs TRBV7-3 and TRBJ1-4; a weak D match, TRBD1 (5 bases). V lost 1 base to trimming and J lost 12 bases, with 12 bases between them. Germline CDR1 and CDR2: SGHTA and FQGTGA. The CDR3 has 13 residues. The DNA of the CDR3 is TGTGCCAGCAGCTTAATTGAGACAGACGAACTGTTTTTT. Amino acids: CASSLIETDELFF.

The V and J genes are TRBV29-1 and TRBJ2-5, with a weak D call TRBD1 (5 bases). The assigned J gene may be wrong: the sequence end matches TRBJ2-7 better. Germline CDR1 and CDR2: SQVTM and ANQGSEA. The CDR3 runs to 13 residues. The CDR3 is CSAAAQGTYEQYF. The DNA for the CDR3 is TGCAGCGCTGCGGCGCAGGGAACCTACGAGCAGTACTTC.